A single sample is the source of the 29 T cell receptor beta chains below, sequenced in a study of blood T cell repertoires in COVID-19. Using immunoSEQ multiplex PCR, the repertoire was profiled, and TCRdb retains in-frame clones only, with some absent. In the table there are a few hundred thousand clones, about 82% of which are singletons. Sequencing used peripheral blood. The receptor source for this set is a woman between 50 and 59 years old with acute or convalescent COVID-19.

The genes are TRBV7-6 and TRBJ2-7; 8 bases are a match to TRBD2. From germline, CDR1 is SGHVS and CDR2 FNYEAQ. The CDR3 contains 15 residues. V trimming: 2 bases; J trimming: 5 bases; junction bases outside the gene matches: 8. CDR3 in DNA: TGTGCCAGCAGCTTACAGTTCAGCGGGAGAGACGAGCAGTACTTC. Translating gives CASSLQFSGRDEQYF. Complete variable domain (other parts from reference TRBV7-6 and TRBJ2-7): GAGVSQSPRYKVTKRGQDVALRCDPISGHVSLYWYRQALGQGPEFLTYFNYEAQQDKSGLPNDRFSAERPEGSISTLTIQRTEQRDSAMYRCASSLQFSGRDEQYFGPGTRLTVT.

CDR3 region: CASSVLQTSYEQYF. The CDR3 DNA is TGTGCCAGCAGCGTACTACAGACATCCTACGAGCAGTACTTC. The rearrangement joins TRBV9 to TRBJ2-7; D uncertain. The CDR3 contains 14 residues. V lost 1 base, J lost 1 base, and 9 bases lay in between. The germline V gene has CDR1 SGDLS and CDR2 YYNGEE. Full variable domain (remainder filled in from reference TRBV9 and TRBJ2-7): DSGVTQTPKHLITATGQRVTLRCSPRSGDLSVYWYQQSLDQGLQFLIQYYNGEERAKGNILERFSAQQFPDLHSELNLSSLELGDSALYFCASSVLQTSYEQYFGPGTRLTVT.

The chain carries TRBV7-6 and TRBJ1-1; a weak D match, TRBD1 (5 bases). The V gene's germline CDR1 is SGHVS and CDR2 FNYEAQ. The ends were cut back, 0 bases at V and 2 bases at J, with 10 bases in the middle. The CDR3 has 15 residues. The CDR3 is CASSLAYTGNTEAFF. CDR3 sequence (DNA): TGTGCCAGCAGCTTAGCCTACACAGGAAACACTGAAGCTTTCTTT. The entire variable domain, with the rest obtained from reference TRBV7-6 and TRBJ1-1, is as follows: GAGVSQSPRYKVTKRGQDVALRCDPISGHVSLYWYRQALGQGPEFLTYFNYEAQQDKSGLPNDRFSAERPEGSISTLTIQRTEQRDSAMYRCASSLAYTGNTEAFFGQGTRLTVV.

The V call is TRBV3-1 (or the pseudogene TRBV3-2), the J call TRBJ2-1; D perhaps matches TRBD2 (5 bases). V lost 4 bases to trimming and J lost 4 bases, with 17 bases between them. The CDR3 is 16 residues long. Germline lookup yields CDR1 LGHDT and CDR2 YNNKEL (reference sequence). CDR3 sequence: CASSRTISAAYNEQFF. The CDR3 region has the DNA TGTGCCAGCAGCCGAACCATTAGCGCCGCTTACAATGAGCAGTTCTTC.

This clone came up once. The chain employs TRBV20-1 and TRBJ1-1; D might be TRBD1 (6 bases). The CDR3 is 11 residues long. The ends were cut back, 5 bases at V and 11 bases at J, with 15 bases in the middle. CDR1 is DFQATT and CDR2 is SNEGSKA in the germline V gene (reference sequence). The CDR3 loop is CSARGLRGAFF. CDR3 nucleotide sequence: TGCAGTGCTCGGGGCCTCAGGGGTGCTTTCTTT.

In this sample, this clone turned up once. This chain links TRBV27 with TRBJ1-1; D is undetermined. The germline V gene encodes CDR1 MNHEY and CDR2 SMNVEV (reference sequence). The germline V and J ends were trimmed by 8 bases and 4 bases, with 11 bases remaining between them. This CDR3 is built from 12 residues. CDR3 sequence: CASHGVSTEAFF. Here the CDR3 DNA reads TGTGCCAGCCACGGAGTGAGCACTGAAGCTTTCTTT.

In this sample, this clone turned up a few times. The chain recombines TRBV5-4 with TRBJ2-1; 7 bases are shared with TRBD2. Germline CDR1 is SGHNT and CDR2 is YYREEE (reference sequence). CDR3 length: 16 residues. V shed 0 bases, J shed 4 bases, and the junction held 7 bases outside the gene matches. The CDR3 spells CASSLGGGGSYNEQFF. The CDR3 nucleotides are TGTGCCAGCAGCTTGGGAGGTGGCGGGAGTTACAATGAGCAGTTCTTC.

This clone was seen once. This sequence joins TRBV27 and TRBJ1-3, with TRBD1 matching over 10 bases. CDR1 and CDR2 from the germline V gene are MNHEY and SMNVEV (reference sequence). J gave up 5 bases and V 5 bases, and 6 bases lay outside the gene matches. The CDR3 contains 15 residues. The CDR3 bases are TGTGCCAGCAGTCCGACAGGGGGCAACAGAAACACCATATATTTT. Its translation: CASSPTGGNRNTIYF.

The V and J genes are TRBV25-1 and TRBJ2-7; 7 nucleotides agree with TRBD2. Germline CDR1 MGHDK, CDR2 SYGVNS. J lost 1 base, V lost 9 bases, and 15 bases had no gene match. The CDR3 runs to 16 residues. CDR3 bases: TGTGCCAGTACTTGGGGGGAGGGAAGCGAATCCTACGAGCAGTACTTC. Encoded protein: CASTWGEGSESYEQYF.

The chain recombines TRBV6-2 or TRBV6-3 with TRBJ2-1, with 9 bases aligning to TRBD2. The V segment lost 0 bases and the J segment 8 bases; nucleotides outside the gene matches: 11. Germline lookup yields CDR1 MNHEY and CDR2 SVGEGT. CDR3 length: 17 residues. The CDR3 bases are TGTGCCAGCAGTTACTCGTCCGGGACTAGCCTATTCGATGAGCAGTTCTTC. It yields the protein CASSYSSGTSLFDEQFF.

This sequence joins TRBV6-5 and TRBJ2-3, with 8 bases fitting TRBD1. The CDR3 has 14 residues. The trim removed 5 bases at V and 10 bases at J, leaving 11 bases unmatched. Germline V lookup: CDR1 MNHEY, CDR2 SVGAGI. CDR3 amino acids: CASSRTGTGPSQYF. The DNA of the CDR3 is TGTGCCAGCAGTCGCACCGGGACAGGCCCTTCGCAGTATTTT.

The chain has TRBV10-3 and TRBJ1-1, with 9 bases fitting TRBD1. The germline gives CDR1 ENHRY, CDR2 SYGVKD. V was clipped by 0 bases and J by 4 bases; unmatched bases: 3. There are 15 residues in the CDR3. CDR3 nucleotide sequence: TGTGCCATCAGTGAGTCTACAGGGGGCTTCACTGAAGCTTTCTTT. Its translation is CAISESTGGFTEAFF.

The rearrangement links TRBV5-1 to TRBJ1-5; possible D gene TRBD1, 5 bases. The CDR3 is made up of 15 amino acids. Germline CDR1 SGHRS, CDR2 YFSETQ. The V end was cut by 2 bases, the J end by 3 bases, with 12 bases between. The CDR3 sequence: CASSFSGANNQPQHF. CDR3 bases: TGCGCCAGCAGCTTTTCTGGGGCGAACAATCAGCCCCAGCATTTT.

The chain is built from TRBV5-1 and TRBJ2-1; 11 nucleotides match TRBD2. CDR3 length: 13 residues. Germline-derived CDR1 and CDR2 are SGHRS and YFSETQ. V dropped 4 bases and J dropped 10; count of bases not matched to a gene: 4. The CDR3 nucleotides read TGCGCCAGCAGCGAACGACTAGCGGGAGAGCAGTTCTTC. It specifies CASSERLAGEQFF.

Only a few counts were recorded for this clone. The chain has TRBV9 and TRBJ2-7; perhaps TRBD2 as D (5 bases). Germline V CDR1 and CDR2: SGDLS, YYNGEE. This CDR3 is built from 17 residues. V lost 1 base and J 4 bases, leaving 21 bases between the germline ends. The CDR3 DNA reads TGTGCCAGCAGCGTACAGAAGAGGACTCTCCCTCCTTACGAGCAGTACTTC. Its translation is CASSVQKRTLPPYEQYF.

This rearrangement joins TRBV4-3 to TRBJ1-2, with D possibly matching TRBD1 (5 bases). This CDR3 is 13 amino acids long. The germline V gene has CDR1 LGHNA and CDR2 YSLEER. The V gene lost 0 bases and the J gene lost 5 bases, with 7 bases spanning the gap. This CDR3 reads CASSQDPGYGYTF. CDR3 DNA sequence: TGCGCCAGCAGCCAAGATCCAGGGTATGGCTACACCTTC.

The CDR3 DNA follows: TGCGCCAGCAGCCAAGGACAGGGCTCCTACGAGCAGTACTTC. Translation: CASSQGQGSYEQYF. The rearrangement links TRBV4-1 to TRBJ2-7, with 7 bases identical to TRBD1. Germline V CDR1 and CDR2: MGHRA, YSYEKL. V shed 1 base, J shed 0 bases, and the junction held 0 bases outside the gene matches. The CDR3 is made up of 14 amino acids.

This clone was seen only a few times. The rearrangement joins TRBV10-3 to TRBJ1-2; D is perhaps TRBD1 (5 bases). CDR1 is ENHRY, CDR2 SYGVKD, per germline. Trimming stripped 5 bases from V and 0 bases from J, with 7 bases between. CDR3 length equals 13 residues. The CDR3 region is CAISQGANYGYTF. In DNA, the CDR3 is TGTGCCATCAGTCAGGGCGCTAACTATGGCTACACCTTC.

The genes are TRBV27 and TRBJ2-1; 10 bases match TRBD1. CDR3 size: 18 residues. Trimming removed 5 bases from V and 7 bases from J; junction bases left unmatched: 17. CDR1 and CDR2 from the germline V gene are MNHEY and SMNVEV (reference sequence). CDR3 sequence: CASSTTLTGTGAENEQFF. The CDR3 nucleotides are TGTGCCAGCAGTACGACCCTCACCGGGACAGGGGCGGAGAATGAGCAGTTCTTC.

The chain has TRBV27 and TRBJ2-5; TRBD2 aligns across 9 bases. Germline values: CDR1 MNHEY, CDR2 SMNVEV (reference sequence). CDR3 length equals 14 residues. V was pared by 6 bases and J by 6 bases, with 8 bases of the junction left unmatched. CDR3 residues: CASSLAGGWQTQYF. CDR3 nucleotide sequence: TGTGCCAGCAGCCTTGCGGGAGGGTGGCAGACCCAGTACTTC.

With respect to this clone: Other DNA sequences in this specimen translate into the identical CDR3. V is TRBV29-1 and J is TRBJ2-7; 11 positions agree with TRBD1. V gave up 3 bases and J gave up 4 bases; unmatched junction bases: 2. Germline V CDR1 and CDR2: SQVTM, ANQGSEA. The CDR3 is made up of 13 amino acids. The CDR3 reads CSVDGTGGYEQYF. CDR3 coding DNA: TGCAGCGTTGACGGGACAGGGGGATACGAGCAGTACTTC.

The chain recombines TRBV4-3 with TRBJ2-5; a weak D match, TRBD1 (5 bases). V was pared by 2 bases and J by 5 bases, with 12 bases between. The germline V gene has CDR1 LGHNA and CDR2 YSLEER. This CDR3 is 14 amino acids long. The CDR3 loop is CASSQRSRGETQYF. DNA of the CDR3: TGCGCCAGCAGCCAAAGAAGTAGGGGCGAGACCCAGTACTTC.

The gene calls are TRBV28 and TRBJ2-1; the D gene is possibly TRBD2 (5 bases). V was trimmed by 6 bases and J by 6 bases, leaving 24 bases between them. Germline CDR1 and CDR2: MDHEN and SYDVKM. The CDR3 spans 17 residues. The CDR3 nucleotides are TGTGCCAGCAGGTACATGTATCCCCCGGGTGGAGGCAATGAGCAGTTCTTC. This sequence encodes CASRYMYPPGGGNEQFF.

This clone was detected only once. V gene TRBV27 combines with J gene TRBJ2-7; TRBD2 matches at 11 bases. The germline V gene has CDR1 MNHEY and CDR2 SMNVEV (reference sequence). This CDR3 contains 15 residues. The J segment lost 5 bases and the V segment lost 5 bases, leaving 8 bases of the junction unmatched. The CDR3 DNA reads TGTGCCAGCAGTAAATTAGCGGGAGGGCCAAACGAGCAGTACTTC. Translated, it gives CASSKLAGGPNEQYF.

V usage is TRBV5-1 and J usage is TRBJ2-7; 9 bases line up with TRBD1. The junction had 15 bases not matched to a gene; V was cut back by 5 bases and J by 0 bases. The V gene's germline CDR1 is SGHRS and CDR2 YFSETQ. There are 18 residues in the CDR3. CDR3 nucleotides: TGCGCCAGCAGTTTAAACCCGGGACAGGGAGGAGTCTCCTACGAGCAGTACTTC. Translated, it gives CASSLNPGQGGVSYEQYF.

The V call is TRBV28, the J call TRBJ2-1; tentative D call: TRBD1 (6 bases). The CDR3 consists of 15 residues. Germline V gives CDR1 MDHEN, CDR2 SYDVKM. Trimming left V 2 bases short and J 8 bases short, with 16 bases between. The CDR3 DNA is TGTGCCAGCAGTTTAAGCGGCAGGGGTTTCGATGAGCAGTTCTTC. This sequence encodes CASSLSGRGFDEQFF.

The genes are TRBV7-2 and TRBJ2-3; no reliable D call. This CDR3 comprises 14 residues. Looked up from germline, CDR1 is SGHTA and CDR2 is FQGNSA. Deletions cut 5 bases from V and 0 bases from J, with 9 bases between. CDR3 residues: CASSALTSTDTQYF. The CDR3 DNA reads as TGTGCCAGCAGCGCACTGACTAGCACAGATACGCAGTATTTT. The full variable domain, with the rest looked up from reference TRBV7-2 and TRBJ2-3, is GAGVSQSPSNKVTEKGKDVELRCDPISGHTALYWYRQSLGQGLEFLIYFQGNSAPDKSGLPSDRFSAERTGGSVSTLTIQRTQQEDSAVYLCASSALTSTDTQYFGPGTRLTVL.

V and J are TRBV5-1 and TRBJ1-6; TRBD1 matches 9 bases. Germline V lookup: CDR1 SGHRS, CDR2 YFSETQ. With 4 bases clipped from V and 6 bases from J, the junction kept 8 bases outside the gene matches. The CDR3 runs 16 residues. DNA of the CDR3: TGCGCCAGCAGCCACGGGACAGGGTCACTTAATTCACCCCTCCACTTT. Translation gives CASSHGTGSLNSPLHF.

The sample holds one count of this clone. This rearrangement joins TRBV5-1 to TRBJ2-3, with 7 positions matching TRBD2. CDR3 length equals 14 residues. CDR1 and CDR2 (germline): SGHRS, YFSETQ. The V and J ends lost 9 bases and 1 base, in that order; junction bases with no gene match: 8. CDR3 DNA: TGCGCCACAGGGCGGGAGTTGCGCACAGATACGCAGTATTTT. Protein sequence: CATGRELRTDTQYF.